There are a few counts of the clone carrying this T cell receptor beta chain. Its matching antigen is unknown. Germline lookup yields CDR1 SGHTA and CDR2 FQGNSA. This CDR3 has 14 amino acids. The V end was cut by 1 base, the J end by 7 bases, with 11 bases between. This specimen belongs to a study of T cells after yellow fever vaccination. As for the study in general: Fractions containing few cells were prepared with SMART-Seq v4 Ultra Low Input. Findings and limits, study-wide: Most primary-vaccination clones reappeared after the booster (more than 95% CD4, 88% CD8). Only a minor proportion of clonotypes was detected across both CD4 and CD8 compartments.

TCRdb re-called the 5' RACE reads with MiXCR, one entry per CDR3 protein. The table has 100,000 to 150,000 distinct CDR3 sequences, 8% to 10% seen once. The material sequenced was CD8+ T cells sorted from PBMCs, taken on the day of the yellow fever booster vaccination. This receptor was identified in a man aged 18 to 35 who received the YFV17D yellow fever vaccine. The genes are TRBV7-2 and TRBJ2-1, with D perhaps TRBD1 (6 bases). CDR3 amino acids: CASSLVGQGNEQFF. As DNA, the CDR3 is TGTGCCAGCAGCTTAGTGGGCCAGGGGAATGAGCAGTTCTTC.